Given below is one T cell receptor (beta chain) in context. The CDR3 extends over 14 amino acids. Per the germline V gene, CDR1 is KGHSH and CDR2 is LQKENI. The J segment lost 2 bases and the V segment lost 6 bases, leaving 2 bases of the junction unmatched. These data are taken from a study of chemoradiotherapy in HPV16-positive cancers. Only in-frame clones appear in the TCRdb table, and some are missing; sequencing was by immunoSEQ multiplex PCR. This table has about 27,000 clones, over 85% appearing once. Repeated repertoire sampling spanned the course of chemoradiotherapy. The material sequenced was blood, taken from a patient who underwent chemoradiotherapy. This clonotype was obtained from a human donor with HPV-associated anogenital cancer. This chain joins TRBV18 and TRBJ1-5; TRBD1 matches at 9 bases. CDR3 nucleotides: TGTGCCAGCTCGGGGGACAGGGGCAATCAGCCCCAGCATTTT. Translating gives CASSGDRGNQPQHF.